Detailed here is one T cell receptor beta chain. The sample comes from a study of T cells in Graves' hyperthyroidism and ophthalmopathy. Trimming took 9 bases from V and 7 from J; bases not matched to a gene: 14. CDR3 size: 15 residues. Germline assignment: CDR1 ENHRY and CDR2 SYGVKD. TCR beta CDR3 regions were amplified from RNA. A first-round RT-PCR of the TCR CDR3 used the HTBI primer set. Each CDR3 protein is one row after TCRdb ran MiXCR on the multiplex PCR reads. The sample yields around 350,000 distinct CDR3 sequences, 25% seen once. For Graves' hyperthyroidism to be stable, ophthalmopathy could not progress within 18 months.

This TCR was sampled from a man aged 45 to 65 with Graves' hyperthyroidism. The sample comprised blood. The chain joins TRBV10-3 to TRBJ2-2, with 7 bases fitting TRBD1. CDR3 amino acids: CAMGSRPPGGGELFF. CDR3 DNA: TGTGCCATGGGGAGCCGGCCCCCAGGGGGCGGGGAGCTGTTTTTT.